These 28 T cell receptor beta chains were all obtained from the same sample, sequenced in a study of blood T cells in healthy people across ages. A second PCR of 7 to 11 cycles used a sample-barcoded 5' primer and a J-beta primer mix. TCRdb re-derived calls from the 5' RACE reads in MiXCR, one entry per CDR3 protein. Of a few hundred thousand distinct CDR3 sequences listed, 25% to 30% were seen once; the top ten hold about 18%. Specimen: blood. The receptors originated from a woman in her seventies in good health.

CDR3 sequence reads: CASSVTTSGGRETQYF. The DNA for the CDR3 is TGTGCCAGCAGCGTAACGACTAGCGGGGGCAGGGAGACCCAGTACTTC. The rearrangement uses TRBV9 and TRBJ2-5; 12 bases are shared with TRBD2. This CDR3 has 16 residues. CDR1 and CDR2 from the germline V gene are SGDLS and YYNGEE. After removal of 1 base from V and 5 bases from J, the junction contained 6 bases not matched to a gene.

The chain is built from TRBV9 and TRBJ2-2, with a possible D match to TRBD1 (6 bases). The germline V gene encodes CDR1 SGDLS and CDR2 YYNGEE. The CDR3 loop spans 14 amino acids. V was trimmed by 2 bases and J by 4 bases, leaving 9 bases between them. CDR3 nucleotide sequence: TGTGCCAGCAGCGTGCAACAGGGCACCGGGGAGCTGTTTTTT. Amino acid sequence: CASSVQQGTGELFF.

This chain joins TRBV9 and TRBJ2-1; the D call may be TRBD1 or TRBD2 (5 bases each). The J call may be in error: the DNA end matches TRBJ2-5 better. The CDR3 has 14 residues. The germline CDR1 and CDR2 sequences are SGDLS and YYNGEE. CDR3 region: CASSPLGASETQYF. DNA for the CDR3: TGTGCCAGCAGCCCCCTCGGGGCTTCGGAGACCCAGTACTTC.

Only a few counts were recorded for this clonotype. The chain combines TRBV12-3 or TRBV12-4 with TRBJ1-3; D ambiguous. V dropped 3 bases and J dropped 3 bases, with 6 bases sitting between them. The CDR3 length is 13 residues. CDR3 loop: CASSFGHGNTIYF. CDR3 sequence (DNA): TGTGCCAGCAGTTTCGGTCATGGAAACACCATATATTTT.

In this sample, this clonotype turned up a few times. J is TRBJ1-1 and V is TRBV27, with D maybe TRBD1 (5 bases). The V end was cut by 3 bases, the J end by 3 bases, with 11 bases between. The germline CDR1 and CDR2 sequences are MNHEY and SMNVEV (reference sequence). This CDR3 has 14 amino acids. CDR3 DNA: TGTGCCAGCAGTTTCCAGGGTTGGGACACTGAAGCTTTCTTT. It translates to CASSFQGWDTEAFF.

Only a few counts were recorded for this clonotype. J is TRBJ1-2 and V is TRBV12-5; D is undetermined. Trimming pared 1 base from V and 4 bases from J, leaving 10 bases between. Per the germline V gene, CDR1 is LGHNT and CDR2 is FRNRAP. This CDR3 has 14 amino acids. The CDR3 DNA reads TGTGCTAGTGGTTTGGATGGGGTCGTCTATGGCTACACCTTC. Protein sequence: CASGLDGVVYGYTF. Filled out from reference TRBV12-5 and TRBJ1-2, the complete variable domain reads DARVTQTPRHKVTEMGQEVTMRCQPILGHNTVFWYRQTMMQGLELLAYFRNRAPLDDSGMPKDRFSAEMPDATLATLKIQPSEPRDSAVYFCASGLDGVVYGYTFGSGTRLTVV.

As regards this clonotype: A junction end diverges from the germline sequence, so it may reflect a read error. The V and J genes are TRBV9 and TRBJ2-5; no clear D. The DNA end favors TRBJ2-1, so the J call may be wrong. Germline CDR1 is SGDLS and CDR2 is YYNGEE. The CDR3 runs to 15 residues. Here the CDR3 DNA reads TGTGCCAGCAGCGTAGGTGGAAACTCCTACAAGGAGCAGTTCTTC. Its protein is CASSVGGNSYKEQFF.

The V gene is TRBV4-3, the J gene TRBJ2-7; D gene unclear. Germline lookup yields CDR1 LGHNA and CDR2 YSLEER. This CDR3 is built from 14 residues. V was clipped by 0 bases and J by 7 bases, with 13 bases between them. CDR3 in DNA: TGCGCCAGCAGCCAAGATCTAGGCAGGTGGGAGCAGTACTTC. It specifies CASSQDLGRWEQYF.

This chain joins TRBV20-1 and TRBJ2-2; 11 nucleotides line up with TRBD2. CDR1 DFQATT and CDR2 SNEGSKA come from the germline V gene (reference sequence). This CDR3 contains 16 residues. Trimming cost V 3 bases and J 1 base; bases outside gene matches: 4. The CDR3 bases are TGCAGTGCTAGGAGACTAGCGGGACAGAACACCGGGGAGCTGTTTTTT. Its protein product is CSARRLAGQNTGELFF.

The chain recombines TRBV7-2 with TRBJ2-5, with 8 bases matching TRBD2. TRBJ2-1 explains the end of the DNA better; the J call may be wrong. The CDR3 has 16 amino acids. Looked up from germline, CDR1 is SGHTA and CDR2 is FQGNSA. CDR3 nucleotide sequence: TGTGCCAGCAGCCTGCCGGGACTAGTGAGGTACAATGAGCAGTTCTTC. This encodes CASSLPGLVRYNEQFF.

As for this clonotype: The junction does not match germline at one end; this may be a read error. The CDR3 is CASSQGTNTGELFF. In DNA form, the CDR3 reads TGTGCCAGCAGCCAGGGGACCAACACCGGGGAACTGTTTTTT. The V gene is TRBV12-3 or TRBV12-4, the J gene TRBJ2-2; a possible D gene is TRBD1 (6 bases). The CDR3 covers 14 residues.

CDR3: CASSLQGAEQFF. CDR3 nucleotides: TGTGCCAGCAGCCTACAGGGGGCCGAGCAGTTCTTC. This rearrangement joins TRBV11-3 to TRBJ2-1; TRBD1 aligns across 9 bases. Trimming at V came to 5 bases and at J to 10 bases, leaving 3 bases not matched to a gene. This CDR3 spans 12 amino acids. The germline V gene has CDR1 SGHNT and CDR2 YENEEA.

Here the CDR3 reads CATSDGGVQETQYF. The CDR3 DNA reads as TGTGCCACCAGTGATGGCGGGGTTCAAGAGACCCAGTACTTC. The rearrangement joins TRBV24-1 to TRBJ2-5, with a weak D call TRBD2 (6 bases). The V and J ends lost 3 bases and 2 bases respectively, with 9 bases between them. The germline V gene has CDR1 KGHDR and CDR2 SFDVKD. The CDR3 runs to 14 residues.

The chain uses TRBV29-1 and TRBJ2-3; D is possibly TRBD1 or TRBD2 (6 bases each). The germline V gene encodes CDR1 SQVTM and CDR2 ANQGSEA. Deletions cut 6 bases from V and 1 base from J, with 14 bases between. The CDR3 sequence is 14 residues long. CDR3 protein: CSVAGEVGTDTQYF. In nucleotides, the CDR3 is TGCAGCGTAGCAGGGGAGGTTGGCACAGATACGCAGTATTTT.

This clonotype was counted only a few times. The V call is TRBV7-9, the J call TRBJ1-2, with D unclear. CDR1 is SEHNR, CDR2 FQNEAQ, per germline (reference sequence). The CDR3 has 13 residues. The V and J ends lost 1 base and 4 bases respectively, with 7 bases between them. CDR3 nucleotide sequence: TGTGCCAGCAGCTTAGAGTCCGCCTATGGCTACACCTTC. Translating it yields CASSLESAYGYTF.

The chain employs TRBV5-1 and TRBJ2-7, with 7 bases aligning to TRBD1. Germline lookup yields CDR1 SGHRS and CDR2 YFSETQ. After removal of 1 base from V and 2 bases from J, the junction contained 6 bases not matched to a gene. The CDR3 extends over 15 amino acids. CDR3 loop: CASSLTGQTTYEQYF. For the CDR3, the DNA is TGCGCCAGCAGCTTGACGGGACAGACTACCTACGAGCAGTACTTC.

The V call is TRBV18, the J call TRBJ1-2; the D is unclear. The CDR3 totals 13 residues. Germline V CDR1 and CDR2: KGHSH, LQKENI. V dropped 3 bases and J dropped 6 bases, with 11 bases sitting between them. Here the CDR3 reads CASSPSNANGYTF. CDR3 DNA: TGTGCCAGCTCACCGTCAAACGCCAATGGCTACACCTTC.

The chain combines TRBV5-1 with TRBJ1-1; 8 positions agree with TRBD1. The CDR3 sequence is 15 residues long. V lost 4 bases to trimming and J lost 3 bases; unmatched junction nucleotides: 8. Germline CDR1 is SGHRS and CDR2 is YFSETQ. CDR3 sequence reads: CASSLLNRGYTEAFF. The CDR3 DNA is TGCGCCAGCAGCCTTTTAAACAGGGGGTACACTGAAGCTTTCTTT.

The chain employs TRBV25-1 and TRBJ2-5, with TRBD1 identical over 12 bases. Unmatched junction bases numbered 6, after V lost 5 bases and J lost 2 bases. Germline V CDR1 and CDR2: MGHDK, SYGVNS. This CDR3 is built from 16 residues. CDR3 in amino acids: CASSPRDRGPQETQYF. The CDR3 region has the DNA TGTGCCAGCAGTCCCCGGGACAGGGGGCCTCAAGAGACCCAGTACTTC. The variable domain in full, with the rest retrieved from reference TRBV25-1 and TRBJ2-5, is EADIYQTPRYLVIGTGKKITLECSQTMGHDKMYWYQQDPGMELHLIHYSYGVNSTEKGDLSSESTVSRIRTEHFPLTLESARPSHTSQYLCASSPRDRGPQETQYFGPGTRLLVL.

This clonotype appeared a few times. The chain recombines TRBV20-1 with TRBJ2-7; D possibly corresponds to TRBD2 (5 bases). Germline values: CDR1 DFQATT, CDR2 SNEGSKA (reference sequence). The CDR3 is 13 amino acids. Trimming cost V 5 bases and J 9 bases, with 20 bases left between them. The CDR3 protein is CSAPPEVGMGQYF. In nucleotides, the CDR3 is TGCAGTGCTCCGCCGGAGGTGGGGATGGGGCAGTACTTC.

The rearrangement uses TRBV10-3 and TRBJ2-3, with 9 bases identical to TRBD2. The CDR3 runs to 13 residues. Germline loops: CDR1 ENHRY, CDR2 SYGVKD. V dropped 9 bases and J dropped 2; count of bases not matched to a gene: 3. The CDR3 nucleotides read TGTGCCATGCGGGGGGGAGACACAGATACGCAGTATTTT. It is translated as CAMRGGDTDTQYF.

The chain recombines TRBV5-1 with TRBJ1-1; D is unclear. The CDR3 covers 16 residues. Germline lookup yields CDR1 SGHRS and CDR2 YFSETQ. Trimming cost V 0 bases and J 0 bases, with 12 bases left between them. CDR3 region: CASSLVPKEMNTEAFF. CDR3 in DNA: TGCGCCAGCAGCTTGGTCCCAAAGGAGATGAACACTGAAGCTTTCTTT.

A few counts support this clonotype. CDR3 protein: CASSLGGQNEQYF. The CDR3 bases are TGTGCCAGCAGCTTAGGGGGACAGAACGAGCAGTACTTC. This rearrangement joins TRBV7-2 to TRBJ2-7, with 7 positions matching TRBD1. This CDR3 comprises 13 residues. Germline V gives CDR1 SGHTA, CDR2 FQGNSA. Trimming took 1 base from V and 5 from J; bases not matched to a gene: 2.

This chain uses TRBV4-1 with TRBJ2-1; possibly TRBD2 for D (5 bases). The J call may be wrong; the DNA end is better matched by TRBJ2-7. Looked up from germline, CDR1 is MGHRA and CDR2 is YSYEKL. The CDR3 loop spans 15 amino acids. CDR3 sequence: CASSQESGRAYEQYF. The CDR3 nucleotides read TGCGCCAGCAGCCAAGAGAGTGGGAGAGCCTACGAGCAGTACTTC.

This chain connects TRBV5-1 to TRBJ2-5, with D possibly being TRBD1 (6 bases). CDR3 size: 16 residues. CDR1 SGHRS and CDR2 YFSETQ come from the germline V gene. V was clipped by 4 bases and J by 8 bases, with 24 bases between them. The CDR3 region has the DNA TGCGCCAGCAGCCCCGCATTTCGGACAGCGGCCCCTACCCAGTACTTC. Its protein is CASSPAFRTAAPTQYF. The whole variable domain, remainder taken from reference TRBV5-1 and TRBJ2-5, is KAGVTQTPRYLIKTRGQQVTLSCSPISGHRSVSWYQQTPGQGLQFLFEYFSETQRNKGNFPGRFSGRQFSNSRSEMNVSTLELGDSALYLCASSPAFRTAAPTQYFGPGTRLLVL.

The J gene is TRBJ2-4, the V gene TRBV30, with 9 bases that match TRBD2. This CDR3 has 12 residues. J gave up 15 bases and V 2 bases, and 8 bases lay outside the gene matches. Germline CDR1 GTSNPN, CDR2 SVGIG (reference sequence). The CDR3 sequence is CAWSSGGPLLYF. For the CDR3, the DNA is TGTGCCTGGAGTAGCGGGGGGCCCCTTTTGTACTTC.

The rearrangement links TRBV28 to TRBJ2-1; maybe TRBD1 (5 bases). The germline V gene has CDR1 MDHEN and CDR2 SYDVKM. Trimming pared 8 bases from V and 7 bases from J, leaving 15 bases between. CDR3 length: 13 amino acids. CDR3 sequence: CASGGQGDNEQFF. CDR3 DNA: TGTGCCAGCGGCGGCCAGGGTGATAATGAGCAGTTCTTC. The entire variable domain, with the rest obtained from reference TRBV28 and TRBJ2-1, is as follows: DVKVTQSSRYLVKRTGEKVFLECVQDMDHENMFWYRQDPGLGLRLIYFSYDVKMKEKGDIPEGYSVSREKKERFSLILESASTNQTSMYLCASGGQGDNEQFFGPGTRLTVL.

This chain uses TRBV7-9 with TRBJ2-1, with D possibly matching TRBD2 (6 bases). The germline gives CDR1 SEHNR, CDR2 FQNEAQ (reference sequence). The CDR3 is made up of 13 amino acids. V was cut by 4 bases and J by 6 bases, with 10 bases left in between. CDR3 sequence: CASSSGTPNEQFF. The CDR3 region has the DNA TGTGCCAGCAGCTCCGGGACTCCCAATGAGCAGTTCTTC.